This T cell receptor (beta chain) was sequenced during a study of OX40 agonist ivuxolimab in advanced cancers. Data came from immunoSEQ multiplex PCR; TCRdb stores just in-frame clones and leaves some out. The table includes fewer than 40,000 clones, 60% to 85% detected once. The V end was cut by 3 bases, the J end by 11 bases, with 13 bases between. The CDR3 contains 13 residues. This sample comprised CD4+ or CD8+ T cells sorted from blood, obtained in a trial of the OX40 agonist ivuxolimab. The chain combines TRBV23-1 with TRBJ1-4; D uncertain. TRBV23-1 is an ORF, with its function uncertain. The origin of this receptor is an adult with an advanced solid tumor such as melanoma, head and neck, liver or kidney cancer. In nucleotides, the CDR3 is TGCGCCAGCAGTCACCTGGGCGGGCGGAAACTGTTTTTT. Its translation: CASSHLGGRKLFF.